This T cell receptor beta chain emerged from a study of vaccination effects on CD4 cells after COVID-19. Turning to the study itself: As their vaccination, participants received two doses of either BNT162b2 or mRNA-1273.

Generated by immunoSEQ multiplex PCR, the TCRdb table keeps only in-frame clones and is missing some. In the table there are roughly 54,000 clones, more than 75% of which are singletons. General study results and limits: Marked clonal contraction of infection- and vaccine-induced clones was seen late after vaccination.

Germline V lookup: CDR1 LGHNA, CDR2 YNFKEQ. This CDR3 is built from 15 residues. Between the trimmed V and J ends, which lost 0 bases and 2 bases, there was a span of 10 bases. This clone was seen more than once but under ten times. Its antigen remains unidentified. CD4+ T cells specific for antigen were expanded with viral peptide pools by the ViraFEST assay before sequencing. Subsequent to a culture period of approximately 11 days, CD4+ T cells were isolated. The person had PCR-confirmed SARS-CoV-2 infection between March and December 2020. They grew over 1.5 million PBMC in each well, adding about 10 IU/ml IL-2 and 10 ug/ml peptides.

The clonotype comes from a human donor who had a prior SARS-CoV-2 infection. This sequence joins TRBV4-2 and TRBJ2-5; D remains unclear. This specimen was CD4+ T cells from PBMCs cultured with HIV peptides, taken before COVID-19 vaccination. Subset specified: HIV-1 Nef peptide pool negative control/reference culture. The CDR3 DNA reads TGTGCCAGCAGCCAAGATTTGGCTAGACAAGAGACCCAGTACTTC. This codes for CASSQDLARQETQYF.